The 15 T cell receptor beta chains in this list originate from one sample, sequenced in a study of shared T cell receptors in the human thymus. Measured with immunoSEQ multiplex PCR; TCRdb has only the in-frame clones, and not every one. Altogether about 540,000 clones are present, around 78% being singletons, with the ten largest covering around 0.012%. The sample was also linked to a second study, of human thymus T cells.

Specimen: thymocytes. These receptors all come from a boy in the first two years of life with a congenital heart defect.

This sequence joins TRBV6-4 and TRBJ2-1; tentative D call: TRBD2 (6 bases). Per germline, CDR1 MRHNA and CDR2 SNTAGT. The CDR3 loop spans 16 amino acids. V lost 0 bases and J 0 bases, leaving 9 bases between the germline ends. CDR3 sequence (DNA): TGTGCCAGCAGTGACTCGGGGACTTTCTCCTACAATGAGCAGTTCTTC. Translating it yields CASSDSGTFSYNEQFF.

The chain has TRBV30 and TRBJ2-2, with TRBD2 matching over 7 bases. CDR3 size: 16 residues. The V gene end was trimmed by 0 bases and the J gene end by 5 bases; junction bases not matched to a gene: 9. The germline gives CDR1 GTSNPN, CDR2 SVGIG (reference sequence). CDR3: CAWSVRAGERTGELFF. DNA for the CDR3: TGTGCCTGGAGTGTACGGGCGGGAGAGAGGACCGGGGAGCTGTTTTTT.

This chain uses TRBV27 with TRBJ1-2; possible D gene TRBD1, 6 bases. The CDR3 contains 13 residues. Germline V gene lookup returns CDR1 MNHEY and CDR2 SMNVEV (reference sequence). V was clipped by 8 bases and J by 2 bases, with 12 bases between them. This CDR3 reads CASGSDSNYGYTF. CDR3 bases: TGTGCCAGCGGCTCGGACAGCAACTATGGCTACACCTTC.

The V and J genes are TRBV27 and TRBJ2-7; 12 nucleotides align to TRBD2. In germline, CDR1 is MNHEY, CDR2 SMNVEV (reference sequence). This CDR3 contains 17 residues. Trimming at V came to 2 bases and at J to 5 bases, leaving 10 bases not matched to a gene. DNA for the CDR3: TGTGCCAGCAGTTTAAAGACTAGCGGGAGTAGTATGGACGAGCAGTACTTC. Protein sequence: CASSLKTSGSSMDEQYF.

The V and J genes are TRBV5-5 and TRBJ2-7; TRBD2 aligns across 8 bases. Germline assignment: CDR1 SGHKS and CDR2 YYEKEE (reference sequence). Losses at the gene ends were 0 bases for V and 4 bases for J; bases not matched to a gene: 9. The CDR3 sequence is 16 residues long. CDR3 sequence: CASSLVTGGGRYEQYF. The DNA for the CDR3 is TGTGCCAGCAGCTTGGTTACGGGGGGCGGGAGGTACGAGCAGTACTTC.

The rearrangement links TRBV7-3 to TRBJ2-1, with TRBD2 matching over 8 bases. Trimming removed 5 bases from V and 4 bases from J; junction bases left unmatched: 10. The CDR3 runs 16 residues. From germline, CDR1 is SGHTA and CDR2 FQGTGA. CDR3 sequence reads: CASSSLGPSGYNEQFF. CDR3 DNA: TGTGCCAGCAGCAGCTTAGGTCCTAGCGGGTACAATGAGCAGTTCTTC.

The chain has TRBV7-2 and TRBJ1-1; D remains unclear. CDR3 length: 13 residues. Germline V gene data show CDR1 as SGHTA and CDR2 as FQGNSA. V gave up 4 bases and J gave up 2 bases, with 8 bases separating them. CDR3 loop: CASSSYPNTEAFF. DNA for the CDR3: TGTGCCAGCAGCTCCTACCCTAACACTGAAGCTTTCTTT.

V usage is TRBV29-1 and J usage is TRBJ2-7; 7 bases line up with TRBD2. Germline CDR1 is SQVTM and CDR2 is ANQGSEA. J gave up 5 bases and V 3 bases, and 7 bases lay outside the gene matches. The CDR3 has 13 amino acids. CDR3 nucleotide sequence: TGCAGCGTTGATGTGGGAGGGCCCAACGAGCAGTACTTC. This gives the protein CSVDVGGPNEQYF.

The chain is built from TRBV6-1 and TRBJ1-5, with D possibly matching TRBD1 (6 bases). Trimming left V 10 bases short and J 6 bases short, with 10 bases between. CDR1 MNHNS and CDR2 SASEGT come from the germline V gene. This CDR3 spans 11 amino acids. CDR3 sequence: CATAGAQPQHF. The CDR3 DNA reads TGTGCCACCGCGGGGGCTCAGCCCCAGCATTTT.

The gene calls are TRBV4-3 and TRBJ2-1; D is unresolved. The ends were cut back, 8 bases at V and 2 bases at J, with 10 bases in the middle. CDR1 is LGHNA and CDR2 is YSLEER in the germline V gene. The CDR3 runs to 13 residues. This chain's CDR3 is CASRRAPYNEQFF. The CDR3 DNA reads TGCGCCAGCCGCCGGGCCCCCTACAATGAGCAGTTCTTC.

Only a few counts were recorded for this clone. This chain connects TRBV6-1 to TRBJ1-3, with a tentative D call TRBD1 (5 bases). Trimming took off 1 base at V and 0 bases at J, with 7 bases between the two ends. CDR3 length equals 15 residues. Per germline, CDR1 MNHNS and CDR2 SASEGT. CDR3 sequence: CASSEGGTSGNTIYF. CDR3 bases: TGTGCCAGCAGTGAAGGGGGCACCTCTGGAAACACCATATATTTT.

The chain links TRBV29-1 to TRBJ1-1, with a possible D match to TRBD1 (5 bases). V was trimmed by 1 base and J by 7 bases, leaving 13 bases between them. Germline CDR1 is SQVTM and CDR2 is ANQGSEA. The CDR3 is made up of 13 amino acids. The CDR3 DNA sequence: TGCAGCGTTGAAGTGGGCCGGGGGGGTGAAGCTTTCTTT. It yields the protein CSVEVGRGGEAFF.

The chain has TRBV14 and TRBJ2-7; TRBD1 might be the D (5 bases). Between the trimmed V and J ends, which lost 0 bases and 5 bases, there was a span of 11 bases. Germline V gene lookup returns CDR1 SGHDN and CDR2 FVKESK. CDR3 length: 14 amino acids. The CDR3 DNA sequence: TGTGCCAGCAGCCAAGATCCAGGGCCCCACGAGCAGTACTTC. This codes for CASSQDPGPHEQYF.

The rearrangement uses TRBV4-3 and TRBJ2-1; 10 nucleotides line up with TRBD2. The CDR3 spans 16 residues. Germline V gene sequence: CDR1 LGHNA, CDR2 YSLEER. Losses at the gene ends were 5 bases for V and 9 bases for J; bases not matched to a gene: 13. CDR3 in amino acids: CASSRPLSGRAGEQFF. CDR3 DNA sequence: TGCGCCAGCAGCAGACCCCTCAGCGGGAGGGCCGGTGAGCAGTTCTTC.

The chain links TRBV7-9 to TRBJ2-7, with unresolved D. The V end lost 2 bases, the J end lost 8 bases, and 13 bases lay between the germline ends. Looked up from germline, CDR1 is SEHNR and CDR2 is FQNEAQ (reference sequence). CDR3 size: 13 residues. CDR3 coding DNA: TGTGCCAGCAGCTTACCCTCGATGCGTAAGCAGTACTTC. As protein: CASSLPSMRKQYF.